This TCR beta chain is drawn from a study of blood T cells in healthy people across ages. The overall study: Capturing about one barcoded beta molecule per two T cells was achieved by template switching. Study findings and constraints: Diversity estimates drawn from one million T cells were deemed underestimates.

This clonotype occurred a few times. Its specificity is unknown. The donors, healthy Caucasians from Russia, were aged roughly 6 to 100. CDR3 size: 13 residues. Germline CDR1 reads MNHNS; CDR2 reads SASEGT. Trimming took off 1 base at V and 5 bases at J, with 6 bases between the two ends. The authors ran a second PCR of about 7 to 12 cycles using a sample-barcoded 5' primer and a J-beta primer mix. Each of the cDNA molecules was tagged by a template-switch adaptor with 12 random nucleotides. TCRdb redid the calling of the 5' RACE reads with MiXCR, one entry per CDR3 protein. The sample includes about 1.6 million distinct CDR3 sequences, about 31% seen only once; the top ten take around 11%.

The rearrangement uses TRBV6-1 and TRBJ2-4; D is uncertain. The sample comprised blood. The receptor's source is a woman in her 30s in good health. CDR3 loop: CASSEGGENIQYF. CDR3 coding DNA: TGTGCCAGCAGTGAAGGAGGCGAAAACATTCAGTACTTC.